Below are 11 T cell receptor beta chains sequenced from a single sample in a study of CD8+ T cells in alopecia areata listed by TCRdb under 2018. Receptors were amplified or captured by the immunoSEQ multiplex PCR assay. For TCR sequencing, RNA was extracted from every sample and reverse transcribed into cDNA to serve as template. TCRdb provides this immuneACCESS table in a form limited to in-frame rearrangements. Some clones are lacking; in checked studies, under half of them reflect an unresolved V gene, and why the rest are absent is not known. This sample has roughly 150,000 clones in its table, and 55% of those were observed once. The top ten constitute 4.8% of the sample. The sequenced material came from CD4+ T cells sorted from blood. The receptors were sampled from a human donor in good health.

With respect to this clone: This sample includes further DNA sequences coding for the same CDR3. V usage is TRBV5-1 and J usage is TRBJ2-5; 8 nucleotides agree with TRBD1. CDR3 size: 15 residues. V was pared by 2 bases and J by 4 bases, with 7 bases of the junction left unmatched. Germline CDR1 SGHRS, CDR2 YFSETQ. In nucleotides, the CDR3 is TGCGCCAGCAGCTTCAGACAGGGGCGCGGAGAGACCCAGTACTTC. Encoded protein: CASSFRQGRGETQYF.

The chain has TRBV30 and TRBJ2-6, with a tentative D call TRBD1 (6 bases). This CDR3 spans 14 amino acids. Germline CDR1 GTSNPN, CDR2 SVGIG (reference sequence). V lost 5 bases and J lost 3, with 11 bases in between. CDR3 region: CAWDQGLGANVLTF. CDR3 nucleotides: TGTGCCTGGGATCAGGGGCTTGGGGCCAACGTCCTGACTTTC.

This rearrangement joins TRBV5-6 to TRBJ2-3; 9 bases are a match to TRBD1. The CDR3 extends over 16 amino acids. Per germline, CDR1 SGHDT and CDR2 YYEEEE. Trimming at V came to 3 bases and at J to 3 bases, leaving 8 bases not matched to a gene. The CDR3 sequence: CASSSDRGPRTDTQYF. In nucleotides, the CDR3 is TGTGCCAGCAGCTCGGACAGGGGACCGAGGACAGATACGCAGTATTTT.

V gene TRBV6-5 combines with J gene TRBJ2-1; D is undetermined. Germline assignment: CDR1 MNHEY and CDR2 SVGAGI. V was trimmed by 8 bases and J by 4 bases, leaving 15 bases between them. The CDR3 runs 14 residues. Written as DNA, the CDR3 is TGTGCCAGCCGCCAGCATGGAGCTTACAATGAGCAGTTCTTC. Translated: CASRQHGAYNEQFF.

This clone was picked up a small number of times. The chain is built from TRBV19 and TRBJ2-7; 10 positions agree with TRBD2. J was trimmed by 7 bases and V by 4 bases; bases with no gene match: 16. The CDR3 spans 17 residues. CDR1 is LNHDA, CDR2 SQIVND, per germline (reference sequence). CDR3 amino acids: CASSTHPGAGGSFEQYF. The DNA for the CDR3 is TGTGCCAGTAGTACCCATCCTGGAGCGGGAGGGTCGTTTGAGCAGTACTTC.

The chain carries TRBV11-2 and TRBJ2-6; D remains ambiguous. The CDR3 loop spans 17 amino acids. Germline lookup yields CDR1 SGHAT and CDR2 FQNNGV. Trimming removed 0 bases from V and 1 base from J, with 10 bases in between. The CDR3 bases are TGTGCCAGCAGCTTAGATCGGGCGGTTTCTGGGGCCAACGTCCTGACTTTC. It codes for CASSLDRAVSGANVLTF.

This clone occurred once. The chain carries TRBV5-6 and TRBJ1-2; 7 bases map to TRBD1. The CDR3 loop spans 14 amino acids. V shed 4 bases and J 8 bases; nucleotides not matched to a gene: 11. Looked up from germline, CDR1 is SGHDT and CDR2 is YYEEEE. CDR3 region: CASSLITGEDGYTF. The CDR3 nucleotides are TGTGCCAGCAGCCTGATTACAGGGGAAGACGGCTACACCTTC.

CDR3 sequence (DNA): TGTGCCAGCAGTCGACTGGAGGGCTACGAGCAGTACTTC. This translates into CASSRLEGYEQYF. The chain combines TRBV25-1 with TRBJ2-7, with D possibly matching TRBD2 (6 bases). The CDR3 has 13 amino acids. CDR1 is MGHDK, CDR2 SYGVNS, per germline. Deletions cut 5 bases from V and 3 bases from J, with 11 bases between.

This clone was detected only a few times. The V call is TRBV27, the J call TRBJ2-7; no reliable D call. Germline assignment: CDR1 MNHEY and CDR2 SMNVEV (reference sequence). Trimming shortened V by 8 bases and J by 3 bases, and 8 bases separated the two germline ends. The CDR3 has 11 amino acids. Written as DNA, the CDR3 is TGTGCCAGCGGGGAATACTACGAGCAGTACTTC. Protein product: CASGEYYEQYF.

The chain uses TRBV7-9 and TRBJ1-5; D might be TRBD1 (5 bases). Germline lookup yields CDR1 SEHNR and CDR2 FQNEAQ (reference sequence). The CDR3 is made up of 18 amino acids. The V end lost 1 base, the J end lost 3 bases, and 19 bases lay between the germline ends. In DNA form, the CDR3 reads TGTGCCAGCAGCTTAGAGAGCTGGGACCCCCCGCCCAATCAGCCCCAGCATTTT. This encodes CASSLESWDPPPNQPQHF.

The CDR3 here is CAWSIGLRNYGYTF. As DNA, the CDR3 is TGTGCCTGGAGTATCGGGCTCCGGAACTATGGCTACACCTTC. The chain has TRBV30 and TRBJ1-2; D is unclear. Between the trimmed V and J ends, which lost 2 bases and 2 bases, there was a span of 12 bases. From germline, CDR1 is GTSNPN and CDR2 SVGIG (reference sequence). The CDR3 extends over 14 amino acids. Supplemented by reference TRBV30 and TRBJ1-2, the full variable domain reads SQTIHQWPATLVQPVGSPLSLECTVEGTSNPNLYWYRQAAGRGLQLLFYSVGIGQISSEVPQNLSASRPQDRQFILSSKKLLLSDSGFYLCAWSIGLRNYGYTFGSGTRLTVV.